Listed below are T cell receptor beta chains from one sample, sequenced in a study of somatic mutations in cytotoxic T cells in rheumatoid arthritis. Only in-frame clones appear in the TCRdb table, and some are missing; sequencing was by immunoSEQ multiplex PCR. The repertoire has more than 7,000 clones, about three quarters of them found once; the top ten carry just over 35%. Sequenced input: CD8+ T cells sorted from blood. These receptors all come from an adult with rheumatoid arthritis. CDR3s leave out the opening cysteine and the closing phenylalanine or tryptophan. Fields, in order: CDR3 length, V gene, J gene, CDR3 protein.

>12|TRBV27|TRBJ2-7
ASSLGTDTYEQY
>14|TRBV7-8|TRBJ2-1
ASSLDSGLAYNEQF
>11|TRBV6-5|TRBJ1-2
ASRQGQYYGYT
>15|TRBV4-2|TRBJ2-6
ASSQDEGGKGANVLT
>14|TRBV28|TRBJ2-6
ASIPEGVSGANVLT
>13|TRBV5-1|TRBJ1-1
ASSLLDPGNTEAF
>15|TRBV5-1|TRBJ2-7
ASSSRPDRPRTYEQY
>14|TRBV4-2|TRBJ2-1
ASSQEPSGGANEQF
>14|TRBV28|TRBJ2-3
ASRGTSGSRTDTQY
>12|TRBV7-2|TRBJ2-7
ASSLEAGDIEQY
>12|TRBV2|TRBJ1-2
ASSDNRGNYGYT
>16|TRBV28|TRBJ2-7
ASSFAAVRPGPNYEQY
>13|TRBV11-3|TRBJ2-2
ASSPRGTNTGELF
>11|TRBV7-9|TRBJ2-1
ASRPQNENEQF
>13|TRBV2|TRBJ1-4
ASRKDRATNEKLF
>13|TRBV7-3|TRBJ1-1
ASSPSAGQLTEAF
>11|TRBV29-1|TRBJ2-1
SSLEATYNEQF
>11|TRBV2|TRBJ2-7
ASSEGGWGEQY
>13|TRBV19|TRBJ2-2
ASTTQALNTGELF
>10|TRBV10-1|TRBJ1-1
ASSDGGTEAF
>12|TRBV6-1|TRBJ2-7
ASSDWTGAYEQY
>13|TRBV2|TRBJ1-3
ASSAPENPGNTIY
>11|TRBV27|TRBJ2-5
ASRTYEGETQY
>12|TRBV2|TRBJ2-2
ASIPPTDTGELF
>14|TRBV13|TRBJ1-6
ASSIHIVSYNSPLH
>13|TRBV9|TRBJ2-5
ASSAIGTEQETQY
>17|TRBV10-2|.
ASSGPGTGGASKAYEQY